This T cell receptor (beta chain) was retrieved from a study of cytomegalovirus exposure and HLA in healthy donors. Study conclusions and caveats: An ancestry cluster, one associated with Asian ancestry, reportedly showed fewer N-insertions than the approximately 670-donor mean in a later analysis. Earlier analysis yielded a pattern in which most TCR beta V segments were productive about 87% or about 30% of the time.

This PCR relied on a set of 60 Vbeta primers and 13 Jbeta primers. Data came from immunoSEQ multiplex PCR; TCRdb stores just in-frame clones and leaves some out. The data contain roughly 130,000 clones, 60% to 85% of them singletons. Regarding donors, all were healthy bone marrow donors. Trimming cost V 5 bases and J 6 bases, with 8 bases left between them. The CDR3 has 12 amino acids. CDR1 SEHNR and CDR2 FQNEAQ come from the germline V gene (reference sequence). As regards this clone: The antigen remains unidentified.

Sequencing was performed on PBMCs. V is TRBV7-9 and J is TRBJ1-5; tentative D call: TRBD1 (5 bases). The source is a human donor in good health. CDR3 region: CASSQGGQPQHF. The DNA for the CDR3 is TGTGCCAGCAGCCAGGGTGGTCAGCCCCAGCATTTT. Full variable domain (missing parts from reference TRBV7-9 and TRBJ1-5): DTGVSQNPRHKITKRGQNVTFRCDPISEHNRLYWYRQTLGQGPEFLTYFQNEAQLEKSRLLSDRFSAERPKGSFSTLEIQRTEQGDSAMYLCASSQGGQPQHFGDGTRLSIL.